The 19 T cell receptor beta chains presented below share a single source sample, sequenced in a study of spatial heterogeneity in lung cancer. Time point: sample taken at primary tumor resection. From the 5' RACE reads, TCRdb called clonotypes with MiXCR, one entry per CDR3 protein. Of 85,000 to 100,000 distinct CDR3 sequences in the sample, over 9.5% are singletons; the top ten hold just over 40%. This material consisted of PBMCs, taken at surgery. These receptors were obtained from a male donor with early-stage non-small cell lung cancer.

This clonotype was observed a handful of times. The CDR3 nucleotides read TGTGCCAGCAGCGCCGGGACCGGTAGTAGCAATCAGCCCCAGCATTTT. Translation: CASSAGTGSSNQPQHF. V and J are TRBV7-9 and TRBJ1-5, with a tentative D call TRBD1 (5 bases). Trimming cost V 5 bases and J 0 bases, with 14 bases left between them. This CDR3 region has 16 residues. Germline CDR1 SEHNR, CDR2 FQNEAQ (reference sequence).

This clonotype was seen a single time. This CDR3 is CASSTGESPLHF. CDR3 nucleotides: TGTGCCAGCTCTACAGGGGAATCACCCCTCCACTTT. The chain carries TRBV18 and TRBJ1-6, with 7 bases fitting TRBD1. The CDR3 has 12 residues. J was trimmed by 10 bases and V by 6 bases; bases with no gene match: 3. CDR1 and CDR2 from the germline V gene are KGHSH and LQKENI.

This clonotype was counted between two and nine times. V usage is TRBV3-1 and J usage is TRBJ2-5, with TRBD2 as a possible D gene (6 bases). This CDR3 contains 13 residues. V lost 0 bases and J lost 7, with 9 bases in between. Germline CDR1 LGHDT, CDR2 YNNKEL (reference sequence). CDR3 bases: TGTGCCAGCAGCCAAGATCCCGGGGGGACCCAGTACTTC. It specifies CASSQDPGGTQYF.

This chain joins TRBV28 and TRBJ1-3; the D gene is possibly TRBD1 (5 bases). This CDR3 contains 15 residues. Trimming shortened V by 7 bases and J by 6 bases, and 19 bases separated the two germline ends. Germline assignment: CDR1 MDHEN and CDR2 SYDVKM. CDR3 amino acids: CASMVRRGGENTIYF. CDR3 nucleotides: TGTGCCAGCATGGTCCGAAGGGGAGGGGAAAACACCATATATTTT.

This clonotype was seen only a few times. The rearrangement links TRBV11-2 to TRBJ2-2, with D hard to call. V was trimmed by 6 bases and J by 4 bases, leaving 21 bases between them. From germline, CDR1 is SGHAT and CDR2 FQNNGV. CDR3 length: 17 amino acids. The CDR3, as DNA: TGTGCCAGCAGAAAGGATCTGGGCGTGAGGTCCACCGGGGAGCTGTTTTTT. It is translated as CASRKDLGVRSTGELFF.

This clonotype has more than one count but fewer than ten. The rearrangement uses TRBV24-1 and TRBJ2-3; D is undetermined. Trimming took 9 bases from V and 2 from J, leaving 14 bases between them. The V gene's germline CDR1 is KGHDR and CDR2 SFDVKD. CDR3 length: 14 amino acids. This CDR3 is CATGYGADTDTQYF. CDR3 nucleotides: TGTGCCACCGGGTACGGTGCGGACACAGATACGCAGTATTTT.

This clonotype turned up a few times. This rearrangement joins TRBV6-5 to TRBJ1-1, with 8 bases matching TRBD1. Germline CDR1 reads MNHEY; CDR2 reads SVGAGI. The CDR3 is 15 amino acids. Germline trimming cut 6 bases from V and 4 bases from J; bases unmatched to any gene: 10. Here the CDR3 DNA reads TGTGCCAGCAGGCCTCCGACAGGGGTAAGCACTGAAGCTTTCTTT. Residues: CASRPPTGVSTEAFF.

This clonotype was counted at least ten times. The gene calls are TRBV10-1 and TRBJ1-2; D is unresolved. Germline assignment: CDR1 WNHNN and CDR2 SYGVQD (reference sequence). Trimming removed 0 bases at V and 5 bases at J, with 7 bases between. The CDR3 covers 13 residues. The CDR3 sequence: CASSESSGYGYTF. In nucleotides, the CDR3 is TGCGCCAGCAGTGAGTCGAGCGGGTATGGCTACACCTTC.

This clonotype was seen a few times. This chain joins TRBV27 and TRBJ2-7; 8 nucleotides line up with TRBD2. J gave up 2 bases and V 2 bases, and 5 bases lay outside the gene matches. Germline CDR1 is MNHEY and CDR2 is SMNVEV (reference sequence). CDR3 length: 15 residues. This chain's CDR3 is CASSLRTSPTYEQYF. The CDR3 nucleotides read TGTGCCAGCAGTTTAAGGACTAGCCCTACCTACGAGCAGTACTTC.

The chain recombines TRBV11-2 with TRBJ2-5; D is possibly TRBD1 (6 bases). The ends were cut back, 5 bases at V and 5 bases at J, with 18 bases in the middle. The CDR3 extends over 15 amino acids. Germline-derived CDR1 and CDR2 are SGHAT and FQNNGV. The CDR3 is CASSPKTGTRETQYF. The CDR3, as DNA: TGTGCCAGCAGCCCTAAAACCGGGACAAGGGAGACCCAGTACTTC.

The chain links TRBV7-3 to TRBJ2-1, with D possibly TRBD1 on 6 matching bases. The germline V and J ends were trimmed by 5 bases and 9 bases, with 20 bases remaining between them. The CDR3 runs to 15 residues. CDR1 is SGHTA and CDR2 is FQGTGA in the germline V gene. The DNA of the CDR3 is TGTGCCAGCAGCCCCGGGACAACTATCAGAAGTGAGCAGTTCTTC. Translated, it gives CASSPGTTIRSEQFF.

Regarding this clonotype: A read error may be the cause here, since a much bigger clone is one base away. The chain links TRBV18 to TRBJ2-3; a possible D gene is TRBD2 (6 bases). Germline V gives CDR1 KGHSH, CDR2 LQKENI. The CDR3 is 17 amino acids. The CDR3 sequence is CANSPRMASGPADTQYF. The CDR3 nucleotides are TGTGCCAACTCACCACGCATGGCAAGCGGGCCCGCAGATACGCAGTATTTT.

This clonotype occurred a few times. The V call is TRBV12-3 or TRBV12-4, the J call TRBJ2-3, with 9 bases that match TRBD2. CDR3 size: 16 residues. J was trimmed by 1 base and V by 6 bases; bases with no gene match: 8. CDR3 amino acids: CASRLRRLAGTDTQYF. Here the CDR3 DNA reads TGTGCCAGCAGGTTGCGCAGACTAGCGGGCACAGATACGCAGTATTTT.

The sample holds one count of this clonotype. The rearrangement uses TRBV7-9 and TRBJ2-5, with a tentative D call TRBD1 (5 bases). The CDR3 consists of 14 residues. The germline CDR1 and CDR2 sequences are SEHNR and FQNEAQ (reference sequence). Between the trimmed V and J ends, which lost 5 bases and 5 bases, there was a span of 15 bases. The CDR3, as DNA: TGTGCCAGCAGCCACAGTGGGGCGAAGGAGACCCAGTACTTC. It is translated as CASSHSGAKETQYF.

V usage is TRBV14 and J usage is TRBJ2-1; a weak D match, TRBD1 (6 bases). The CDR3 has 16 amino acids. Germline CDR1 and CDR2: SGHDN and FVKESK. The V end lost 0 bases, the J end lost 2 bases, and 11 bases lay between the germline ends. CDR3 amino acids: CASSQELGQTYNEQFF. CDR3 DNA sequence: TGTGCCAGCAGCCAAGAGCTCGGACAGACCTACAATGAGCAGTTCTTC. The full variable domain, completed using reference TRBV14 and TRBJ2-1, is EAGVTQFPSHSVIEKGQTVTLRCDPISGHDNLYWYRRVMGKEIKFLLHFVKESKQDESGMPNNRFLAERTGGTYSTLKVQPAELEDSGVYFCASSQELGQTYNEQFFGPGTRLTVL.

This CDR3 reads CASSPSRQGRNEQFF. DNA for the CDR3: TGTGCCAGTAGTCCGTCGCGACAGGGAAGGAATGAGCAGTTCTTC. The rearrangement joins TRBV19 to TRBJ2-1; 7 bases fit TRBD1. Trimming at V came to 5 bases and at J to 7 bases, leaving 11 bases not matched to a gene. This CDR3 spans 15 amino acids. CDR1 and CDR2 (germline): LNHDA, SQIVND (reference sequence). Complete variable domain (other parts from reference TRBV19 and TRBJ2-1): DGGITQSPKYLFRKEGQNVTLSCEQNLNHDAMYWYRQDPGQGLRLIYYSQIVNDFQKGDIAEGYSVSREKKESFPLTVTSAQKNPTAFYLCASSPSRQGRNEQFFGPGTRLTVL.

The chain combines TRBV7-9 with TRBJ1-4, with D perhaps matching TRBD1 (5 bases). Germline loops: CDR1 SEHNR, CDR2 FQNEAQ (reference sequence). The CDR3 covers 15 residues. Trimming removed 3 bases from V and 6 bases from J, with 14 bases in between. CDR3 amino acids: CASSFGTPADEKLFF. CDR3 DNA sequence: TGTGCCAGCAGCTTTGGGACCCCAGCGGATGAAAAACTGTTTTTT.

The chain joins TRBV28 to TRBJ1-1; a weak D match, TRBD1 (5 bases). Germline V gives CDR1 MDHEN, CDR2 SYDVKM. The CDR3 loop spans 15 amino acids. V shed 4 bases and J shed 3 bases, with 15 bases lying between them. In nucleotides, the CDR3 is TGTGCCAGCAGTTCCCCGGCGGGGGGGGACACTGAAGCTTTCTTT. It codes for CASSSPAGGDTEAFF.

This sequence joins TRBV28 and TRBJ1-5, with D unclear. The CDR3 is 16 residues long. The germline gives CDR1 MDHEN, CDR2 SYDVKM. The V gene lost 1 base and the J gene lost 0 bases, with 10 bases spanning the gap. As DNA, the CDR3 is TGTGCCAGCAGTTTATTTGGCGGATCTAGCAATCAGCCCCAGCATTTT. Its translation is CASSLFGGSSNQPQHF.